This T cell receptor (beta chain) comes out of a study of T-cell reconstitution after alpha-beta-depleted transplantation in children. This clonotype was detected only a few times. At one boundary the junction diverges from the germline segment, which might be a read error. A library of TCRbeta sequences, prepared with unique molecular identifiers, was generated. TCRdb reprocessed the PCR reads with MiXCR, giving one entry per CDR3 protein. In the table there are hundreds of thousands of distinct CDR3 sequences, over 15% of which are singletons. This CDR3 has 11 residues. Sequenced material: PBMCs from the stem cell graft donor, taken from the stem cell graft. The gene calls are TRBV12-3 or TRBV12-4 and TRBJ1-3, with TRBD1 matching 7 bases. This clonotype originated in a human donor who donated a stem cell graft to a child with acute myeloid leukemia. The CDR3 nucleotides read TGTGCCAGCAGTTGGACAGGTCCGGAAGATTTT. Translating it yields CASSWTGPEDF.